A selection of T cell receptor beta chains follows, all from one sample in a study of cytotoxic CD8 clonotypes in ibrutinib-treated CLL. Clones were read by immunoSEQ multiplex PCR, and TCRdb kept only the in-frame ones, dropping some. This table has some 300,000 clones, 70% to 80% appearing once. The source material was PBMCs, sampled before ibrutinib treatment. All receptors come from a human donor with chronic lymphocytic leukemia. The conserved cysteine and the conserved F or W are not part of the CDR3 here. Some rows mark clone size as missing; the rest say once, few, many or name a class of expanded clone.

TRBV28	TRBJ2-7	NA	ASSVLGRLY
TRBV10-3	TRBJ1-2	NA	ATVRDSRGYGYT
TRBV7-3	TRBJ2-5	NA	ASSRAVQETQY
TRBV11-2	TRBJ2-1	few	ASSSFGGPEYEQF
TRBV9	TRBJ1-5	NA	ASSQGNQPQH
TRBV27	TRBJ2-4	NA	ASSSLTGGPATKNIQY
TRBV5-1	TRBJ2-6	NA	ASSLATSSGANVLT
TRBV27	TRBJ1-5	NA	ASSPDRAYQPQH
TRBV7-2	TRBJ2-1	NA	ASSPRLGSNNEQF
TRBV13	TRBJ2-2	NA	ASKGLPNTGELF
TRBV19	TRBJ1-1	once	ASSPIHRRMNTEAF
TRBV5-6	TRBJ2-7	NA	ASSQLGTYEQY
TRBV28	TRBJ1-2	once	ASSLLTGSRGYT
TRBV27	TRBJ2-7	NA	ASSLGGGTYEQY
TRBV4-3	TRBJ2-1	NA	ASSQDANYNEQF
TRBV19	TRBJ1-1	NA	ASSPRDNCAF
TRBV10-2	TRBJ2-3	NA	ASSETSRTDTQY
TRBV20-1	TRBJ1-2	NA	SKVVNYGYT
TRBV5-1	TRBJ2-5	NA	ASSLDSSTQYQETQY
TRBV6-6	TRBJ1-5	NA	ASSPPGGGNQPQH
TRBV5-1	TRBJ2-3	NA	ASSLESVGVTDTQY
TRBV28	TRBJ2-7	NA	ASRQQVYEQY
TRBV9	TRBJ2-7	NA	ASSSGAGQWDYEQY
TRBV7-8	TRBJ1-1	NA	ASSPRGVRRSTEAF
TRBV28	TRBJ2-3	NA	ASTTGGDTQY
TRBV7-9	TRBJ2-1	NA	ASSPGLAGAYNEQF
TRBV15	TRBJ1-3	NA	ATSRGDSSDGNTIY
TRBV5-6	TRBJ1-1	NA	ASSLVVGNTEAF
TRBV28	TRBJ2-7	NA	ASSFGGASYEQY
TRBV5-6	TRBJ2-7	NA	ASSLRPSGGYEQY
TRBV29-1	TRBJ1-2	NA	SVPLLGGAYGYT
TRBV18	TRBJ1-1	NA	ASSPLDNTEAF
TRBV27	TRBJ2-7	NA	ASSHRTSGYEQY
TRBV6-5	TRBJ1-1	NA	ASHGAVTEAF
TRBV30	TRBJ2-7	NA	AWSGFKVGVYEQY
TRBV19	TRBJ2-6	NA	ASSKPSSGANVLT
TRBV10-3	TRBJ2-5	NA	AISAAYLETQY
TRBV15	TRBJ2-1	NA	ATSRGLGTSGYNEQF
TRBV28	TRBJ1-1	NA	ASDSMNTEAF
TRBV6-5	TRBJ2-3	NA	ASSLAVTDTQY
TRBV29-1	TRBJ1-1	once	SVEDLGRGDTEAF
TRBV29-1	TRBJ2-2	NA	SAVIRKQGRTGELF
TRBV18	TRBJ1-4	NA	ASSRTATNEKLF
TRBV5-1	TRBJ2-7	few	ASSLVGLGYEQY
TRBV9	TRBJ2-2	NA	ASSDGTSGSANTGELF